This entry is about one T cell receptor (beta chain). What it recognizes is unknown. These data belong to a study of cytomegalovirus exposure and HLA in healthy donors. Findings and limits, study-wide: A later analysis reportedly found that, within productive TCRs, an Asian-associated ancestry cluster had fewer N-insertions than the mean observed across the approximately 660 donors. A later analysis appeared to link common viral pathogens to several of the most significant clusters. An assumption of roughly uniform sequencing depth across donors underlay the presence/absence analyses. Sequencing probably produced one cluster of sequence variants that were highly shared.

PCR primers comprised 60 Vbeta and 13 Jbeta primers. TCRdb's copy holds only in-frame clones and misses some; the assay was immunoSEQ multiplex PCR. The sample carries 100,000 to 150,000 clones, approximately 84% recorded once. Specimen: PBMCs. This clonotype was obtained from a woman between 40 and 50 years old in good health and CMV-seronegative.

CDR3 amino acids: CASSTGLAATYEQYF. The CDR3 DNA is TGTGCCAGCAGCACGGGACTAGCGGCGACCTACGAGCAGTACTTC. This chain joins TRBV9 and TRBJ2-5; TRBD2 matches 11 bases. The J call is uncertain, as TRBJ2-7 better fits the DNA end. CDR1 and CDR2 from the germline V gene are SGDLS and YYNGEE. The CDR3 spans 15 residues.